Sequencing of this T cell receptor (beta chain) was carried out in a study of T cell responses to AZD1222 COVID-19 vaccine. Concerning this clone: The antigen is undetermined.

This CDR3 comprises 20 residues. General observations from the study: Rises in breadth and depth of Spike-specific TCRs came after two AZD1222 doses. Close to half of all spike-specific TCRs reportedly target regions of the variants that are unmutated. No repertoire was sampled before or during the peak T cell response, only after it. It should be noted that donors were predominantly white British and more often female, and clonal diversity was possibly underestimated.

Libraries were prepared by immunoSEQ multiplex PCR; TCRdb keeps only in-frame clonotypes and omits some of them. The data hold tens of thousands of clones, with 75% to 90% observed a single time. The chain has TRBV21-1 and TRBJ1-5. TRBV21-1 is termed a pseudogene. The clonotype comes from an adult in good health. The specimen was peripheral blood, collected on day 0 of AZD1222 vaccination. The CDR3 protein is CASSKGWYIGSEAKNQPQHF. The CDR3 coding sequence is TGTGCCAGCAGCAAAGGTTGGTACATCGGAAGTGAGGCAAAGAATCAGCCCCAGCATTTT.